This T cell receptor beta chain was found in a study of preoperative IRX-2 immunotherapy in early breast cancer. The table came from immunoSEQ multiplex PCR; TCRdb's copy has only in-frame clones and leaves some out. Among fewer than 30,000 clones listed, nearly 90% were seen once. The CDR3 consists of 15 residues. V trimming: 7 bases; J trimming: 4 bases; junction bases outside the gene matches: 9. The germline V gene encodes CDR1 LNHDA and CDR2 SQIVND (reference sequence). As to treatment: preoperative locoregional IRX-2 cytokine immunotherapy. Preoperative locoregional IRX-2 cytokine immunotherapy was tested in the phase Ib source study. This clone was seen a handful of times.

The specimen was collected from a patient treated with IRX-2 immunotherapy. V and J are TRBV19 and TRBJ2-3; 9 nucleotides match TRBD1. This clonotype was obtained from a human donor with breast cancer. This CDR3 is CASNTGQGYSDTQYF. The CDR3 nucleotides read TGTGCCAGTAACACGGGACAGGGTTATTCAGATACGCAGTATTTT.